This section outlines one TCR beta chain sequence together with its context. V was cut by 4 bases and J by 2 bases, with 14 bases left in between. This CDR3 has 15 amino acids. Germline-derived CDR1 and CDR2 are SGHRS and YFSETQ. This specimen belongs to a study of T cell changes during pregnancy in multiple sclerosis. Method: immunoSEQ multiplex PCR; TCRdb's copy keeps in-frame clones and lacks some. The table shows some 79,000 clones, with 85% to 95% occurring only once. This receptor was obtained from a female donor with multiple sclerosis, enrolled in a pregnancy study. The chain recombines TRBV5-1 with TRBJ2-3; perhaps TRBD1 as D (5 bases). The source was CD4+ T cells from peripheral blood mononuclear cells, collected in the second trimester of pregnancy. The chain's CDR3 is CASSNILTATDTQYF. The CDR3 coding sequence is TGCGCCAGCAGCAACATTCTGACAGCCACAGATACGCAGTATTTT.